This TCR beta chain derives from a study of OX40 agonist ivuxolimab in advanced cancers. Study details: Dosing consisted of intravenous ivuxolimab at 0.01 to 10 mg/kg every 2 weeks. Males comprised 70% to 85% of the group, whose mean age was about 61 years (range roughly 20 to 85).

Study conclusions and caveats: It was not determined which antigens were specifically recognized by the peripheral T cells that had undergone clonal expansion. Some of the lowest clonal expansion was seen in partial responders at 0.1-3.0 mg/kg.

A word on this clone: Its specificity is unknown.

V was shortened by 0 bases and J by 9 bases, with 15 bases between the two germline ends. Germline CDR1 reads GTSNPN; CDR2 reads SVGIG (reference sequence). The CDR3 runs to 14 residues. Profiled with immunoSEQ multiplex PCR; TCRdb holds only in-frame clones, not every one. The top ten hold approximately 1.2% of the sample, which has tens of thousands of clones, about four fifths seen once. The starting material was CD4+ or CD8+ T cells sorted from blood, obtained in a trial of the OX40 agonist ivuxolimab. This rearrangement joins TRBV30 to TRBJ1-5; a weak D match, TRBD1 (5 bases). The TCR was taken from an adult with an advanced solid tumor such as melanoma, head and neck, liver or kidney cancer. CDR3 region: CAWSVRGGSRPQHF. The CDR3 DNA sequence: TGTGCCTGGAGTGTACGTGGGGGGTCTCGGCCCCAGCATTTT.